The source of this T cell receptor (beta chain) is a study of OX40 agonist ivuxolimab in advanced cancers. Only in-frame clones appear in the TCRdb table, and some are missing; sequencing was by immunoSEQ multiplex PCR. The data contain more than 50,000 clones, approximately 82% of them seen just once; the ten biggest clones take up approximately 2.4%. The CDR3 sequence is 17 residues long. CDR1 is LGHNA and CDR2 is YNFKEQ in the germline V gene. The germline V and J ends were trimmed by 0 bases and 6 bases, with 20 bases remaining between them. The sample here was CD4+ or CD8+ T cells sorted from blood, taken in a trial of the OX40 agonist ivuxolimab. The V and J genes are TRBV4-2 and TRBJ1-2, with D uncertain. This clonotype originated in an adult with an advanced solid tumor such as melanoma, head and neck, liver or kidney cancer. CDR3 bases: TGTGCCAGCAGCCAAGATGAGAGGTTAAGGCTTGAAGATGGCTACACCTTC. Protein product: CASSQDERLRLEDGYTF.